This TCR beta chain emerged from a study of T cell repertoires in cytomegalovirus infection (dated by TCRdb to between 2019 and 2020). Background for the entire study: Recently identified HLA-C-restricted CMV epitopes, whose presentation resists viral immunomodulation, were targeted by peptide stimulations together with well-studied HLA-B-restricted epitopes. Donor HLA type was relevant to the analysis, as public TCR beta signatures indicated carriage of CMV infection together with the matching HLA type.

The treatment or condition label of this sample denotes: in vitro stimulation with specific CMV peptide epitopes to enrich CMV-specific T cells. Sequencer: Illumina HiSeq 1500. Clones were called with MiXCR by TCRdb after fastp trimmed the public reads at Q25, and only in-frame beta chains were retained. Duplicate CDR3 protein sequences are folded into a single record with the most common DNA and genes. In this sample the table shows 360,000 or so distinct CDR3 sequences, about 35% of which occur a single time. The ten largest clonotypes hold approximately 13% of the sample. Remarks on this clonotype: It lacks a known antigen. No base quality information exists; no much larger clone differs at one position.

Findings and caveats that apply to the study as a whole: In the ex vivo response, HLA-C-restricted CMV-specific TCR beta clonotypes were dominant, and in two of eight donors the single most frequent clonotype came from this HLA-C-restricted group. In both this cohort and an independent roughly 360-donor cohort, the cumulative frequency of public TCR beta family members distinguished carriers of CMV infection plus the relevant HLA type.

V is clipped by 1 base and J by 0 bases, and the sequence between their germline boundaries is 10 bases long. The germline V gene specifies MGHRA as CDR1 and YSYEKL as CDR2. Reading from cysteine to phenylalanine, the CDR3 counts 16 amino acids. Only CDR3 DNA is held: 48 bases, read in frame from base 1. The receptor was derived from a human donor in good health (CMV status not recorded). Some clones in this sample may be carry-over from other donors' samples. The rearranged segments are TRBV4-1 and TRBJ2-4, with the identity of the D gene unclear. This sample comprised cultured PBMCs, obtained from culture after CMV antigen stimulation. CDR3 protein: CASSQGVSIAKNIQYF. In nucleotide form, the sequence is TGCGCCAGCAGCCAAGGAGTTTCTATAGCCAAAAACATTCAGTACTTC.